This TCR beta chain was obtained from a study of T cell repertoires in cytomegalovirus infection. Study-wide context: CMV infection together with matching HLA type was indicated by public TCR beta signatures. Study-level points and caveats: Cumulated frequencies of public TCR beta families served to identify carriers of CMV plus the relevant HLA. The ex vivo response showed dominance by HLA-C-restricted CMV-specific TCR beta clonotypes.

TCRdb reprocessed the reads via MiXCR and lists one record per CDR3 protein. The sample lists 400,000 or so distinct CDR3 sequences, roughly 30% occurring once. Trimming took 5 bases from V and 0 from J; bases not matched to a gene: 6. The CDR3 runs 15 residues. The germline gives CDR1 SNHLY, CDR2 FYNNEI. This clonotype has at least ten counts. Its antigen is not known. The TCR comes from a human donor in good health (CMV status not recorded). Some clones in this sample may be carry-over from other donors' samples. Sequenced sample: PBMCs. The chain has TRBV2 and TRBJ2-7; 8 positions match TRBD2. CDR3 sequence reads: CASSRSSGFSYEQYF. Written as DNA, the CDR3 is TGTGCCAGCAGTCGGTCTAGCGGGTTCTCCTACGAGCAGTACTTC.